A single sample is the source of the 23 T cell receptor beta chains below, sequenced in a study of cytomegalovirus exposure and HLA in healthy donors. 13 Jbeta primers and 60 Vbeta primers were used for the PCR. TCRdb's copy holds only in-frame clones and misses some; the assay was immunoSEQ multiplex PCR. Of roughly 120,000 clones in the sample, roughly 82% were seen once. The sample taken for sequencing was PBMCs. The origin of the receptors is a woman aged 60-70 years in good health and CMV-seropositive.

Only one count was recorded for this clone. The rearrangement links TRBV19 to TRBJ2-2; no firm D call. The length of the CDR3 is 13 residues. V shed 0 bases and J shed 7 bases, with 6 bases lying between them. From germline, CDR1 is LNHDA and CDR2 SQIVND (reference sequence). The CDR3 loop reads CASSIDRGGELFF. The CDR3 region has the DNA TGTGCCAGTAGTATAGATCGCGGCGGGGAGCTGTTTTTT.

The rearrangement links TRBV6-6 to TRBJ1-4; TRBD1 is a possible D gene (5 bases). V was shortened by 8 bases and J by 8 bases, with 15 bases between the two germline ends. Looked up from germline, CDR1 is MNHNY and CDR2 is SVGAGI (reference sequence). The CDR3 is made up of 13 amino acids. The CDR3 spells CASSGQIQEKLFF. The CDR3 DNA reads as TGTGCCAGCTCTGGACAAATTCAGGAAAAACTGTTTTTT.

The chain combines TRBV11-3 with TRBJ2-7, with D perhaps TRBD2 (6 bases). The CDR3 loop spans 12 amino acids. V was pared by 5 bases and J by 6 bases, with 11 bases between. The germline gives CDR1 SGHNT, CDR2 YENEEA. The CDR3 spells CASSDGGVEQYF. DNA for the CDR3: TGTGCCAGCAGCGACGGCGGGGTCGAGCAGTACTTC.

The rearrangement joins TRBV28 to TRBJ1-2, with 8 bases that match TRBD1. V shed 6 bases, J shed 8 bases, and the junction held 14 bases outside the gene matches. The CDR3 runs to 15 residues. Germline V gene lookup returns CDR1 MDHEN and CDR2 SYDVKM. CDR3 bases: TGTGCCAGCAGCAACACCGCAGGGACAGGTCGGGGCTACACCTTC. Its translation: CASSNTAGTGRGYTF.

V gene TRBV9 combines with J gene TRBJ1-1; possibly TRBD1 for D (5 bases). The CDR3 totals 13 residues. Trimming stripped 0 bases from V and 3 bases from J, with 6 bases between. Looked up from germline, CDR1 is SGDLS and CDR2 is YYNGEE. CDR3 amino acids: CASSVEQDTEAFF. For the CDR3, the DNA is TGTGCCAGCAGCGTAGAACAGGACACTGAAGCTTTCTTT.

Only a few counts were recorded for this clone. The J gene is TRBJ1-1, the V gene TRBV19; 7 bases are shared with TRBD1. Germline lookup yields CDR1 LNHDA and CDR2 SQIVND (reference sequence). The trim removed 3 bases at V and 1 base at J, leaving 2 bases unmatched. This CDR3 has 14 residues. The CDR3 coding sequence is TGTGCCAGTAGTATGAGACAGGGGAACACTGAAGCTTTCTTT. Amino acids: CASSMRQGNTEAFF.

This sequence joins TRBV30 and TRBJ2-6; no clear D. CDR1 is GTSNPN, CDR2 SVGIG, per germline (reference sequence). The CDR3 sequence is 17 residues long. Trimming took off 3 bases at V and 2 bases at J, with 17 bases between the two ends. The CDR3 sequence is CAWREHPWATGANVLTF. As DNA, the CDR3 is TGTGCCTGGAGGGAACACCCCTGGGCTACTGGGGCCAACGTCCTGACTTTC.

This chain uses TRBV18 with TRBJ1-5; maybe TRBD1 (5 bases). This CDR3 spans 13 amino acids. Germline lookup yields CDR1 KGHSH and CDR2 LQKENI. The V gene lost 3 bases and the J gene lost 5 bases, with 8 bases spanning the gap. This CDR3 reads CASSPDTYQPQHF. DNA for the CDR3: TGTGCCAGCTCACCGGACACCTATCAGCCCCAGCATTTT. Full variable domain (missing parts from reference TRBV18 and TRBJ1-5): NAGVMQNPRHLVRRRGQEARLRCSPMKGHSHVYWYRQLPEEGLKFMVYLQKENIIDESGMPKERFSAEFPKEGPSILRIQQVVRGDSAAYFCASSPDTYQPQHFGDGTRLSIL.

This chain uses TRBV15 with TRBJ1-1; D not resolved. Per germline, CDR1 LNHNV and CDR2 YYDKDF (reference sequence). This CDR3 spans 15 amino acids. Between the trimmed V and J ends, which lost 0 bases and 7 bases, there was a span of 15 bases. The CDR3 protein is CATSRDLSSRLEAFF. CDR3 in DNA: TGTGCCACCAGCAGAGATCTATCGAGCCGCCTTGAAGCTTTCTTT.

The genes are TRBV13 and TRBJ2-2; 8 bases match TRBD1. Looked up from germline, CDR1 is PRHDT and CDR2 is FYEKMQ (reference sequence). The trim removed 5 bases at V and 4 bases at J, leaving 0 bases unmatched. This CDR3 is built from 13 residues. The CDR3 region is CASSTGGTGELFF. The CDR3, as DNA: TGTGCCAGCAGCACAGGGGGCACCGGGGAGCTGTTTTTT.

This chain links TRBV10-1 with TRBJ1-3, with 8 bases lining up with TRBD1. Looked up from germline, CDR1 is WNHNN and CDR2 is SYGVQD (reference sequence). The CDR3 is made up of 17 amino acids. J gave up 2 bases and V 3 bases, and 9 bases lay outside the gene matches. Written as DNA, the CDR3 is TGCGCCAGCAGTGAAGTCAGGGGGCTGGGAGCTGGAAACACCATATATTTT. It translates to CASSEVRGLGAGNTIYF.

The J gene is TRBJ2-2, the V gene TRBV5-1; 9 nucleotides align to TRBD1. Germline V gene lookup returns CDR1 SGHRS and CDR2 YFSETQ. The J segment lost 4 bases and the V segment lost 5 bases, leaving 6 bases of the junction unmatched. The CDR3 consists of 15 residues. In DNA, the CDR3 is TGCGCCAGCAGTTCCGGACAGGGGTCCACCGGGGAGCTGTTTTTT. Protein sequence: CASSSGQGSTGELFF.

The chain recombines TRBV30 with TRBJ2-3, with D perhaps matching TRBD1 (5 bases). Germline lookup yields CDR1 GTSNPN and CDR2 SVGIG (reference sequence). The CDR3 covers 12 residues. Deletions cut 7 bases from V and 5 bases from J, with 13 bases between. CDR3 DNA sequence: TGTGCCTTCAGCTTCCAGGGAGATACGCAGTATTTT. Translating gives CAFSFQGDTQYF.

The rearrangement links TRBV10-3 to TRBJ2-3, with TRBD2 identical over 7 bases. The CDR3 contains 16 residues. Germline CDR1 ENHRY, CDR2 SYGVKD. J was trimmed by 5 bases and V by 3 bases; bases with no gene match: 11. In DNA, the CDR3 is TGTGCCATCAGTGAAGTGAGCGGGGAGGTGGGAGATACGCAGTATTTT. It translates to CAISEVSGEVGDTQYF.

The rearrangement links TRBV2 to TRBJ1-6; D ambiguous. This CDR3 region has 12 residues. V dropped 4 bases and J dropped 7 bases, with 5 bases sitting between them. Germline V gene data show CDR1 as SNHLY and CDR2 as FYNNEI. Written as DNA, the CDR3 is TGTGCCAGCAGTGTGCAGAATTCACCCCTCCACTTT. Translated, it gives CASSVQNSPLHF. Based on the CDR3 plus reference TRBV2 and TRBJ1-6, the full variable domain is EPEVTQTPSHQVTQMGQEVILRCVPISNHLYFYWYRQILGQKVEFLVSFYNNEISEKSEIFDDQFSVERPDGSNFTLKIRSTKLEDSAMYFCASSVQNSPLHFGNGTRLTVT.

The rearrangement uses TRBV30 and TRBJ2-2; D possibly corresponds to TRBD2 (6 bases). Trimming cost V 1 base and J 5 bases, with 11 bases left between them. Germline V gives CDR1 GTSNPN, CDR2 SVGIG (reference sequence). The CDR3 runs 14 residues. CDR3 amino acids: CAWSAGGMTGELFF. For the CDR3, the DNA is TGTGCCTGGAGTGCAGGCGGGATGACCGGGGAGCTGTTTTTT.

J is TRBJ1-2 and V is TRBV19, with TRBD1 identical over 8 bases. There are 17 residues in the CDR3. Germline V gene lookup returns CDR1 LNHDA and CDR2 SQIVND (reference sequence). With V trimmed by 4 bases and J by 3 bases, 13 bases remained unmatched. CDR3 in amino acids: CASSTLGAGQGDYGYTF. CDR3 nucleotide sequence: TGTGCCAGTAGTACCCTAGGGGCCGGACAGGGAGACTATGGCTACACCTTC.

This clone was recorded a few times. The chain links TRBV7-2 to TRBJ2-5; the match to TRBD2 covers 7 bases. Germline V gives CDR1 SGHTA, CDR2 FQGNSA. The CDR3 has 15 amino acids. The ends lost 5 bases at V and 5 bases at J; junction bases unmatched: 11. The CDR3 region is CASSRGPRGVETQYF. The DNA for the CDR3 is TGTGCCAGCAGCCGGGGACCCCGGGGGGTTGAGACCCAGTACTTC.

The rearrangement uses TRBV7-5 and TRBJ1-2; the table's D call, TRBD1, has no DNA check behind it. TRBV7-5 is a listed pseudogene. The CDR3 has 15 amino acids. Here the CDR3 reads CARSLAPPDRYGYTF. CDR3 DNA: TGTGCCAGAAGCTTAGCACCACCTGACAGATATGGCTACACCTTC.

The V and J genes are TRBV27 and TRBJ2-2; 8 nucleotides line up with TRBD1. The length of the CDR3 is 15 residues. Germline V gives CDR1 MNHEY, CDR2 SMNVEV (reference sequence). J was trimmed by 6 bases and V by 2 bases; bases with no gene match: 5. The CDR3, as DNA: TGTGCCAGCAGTTTACCCCCGGACAGGGCCGGGGAGCTGTTTTTT. It specifies CASSLPPDRAGELFF.

The CDR3 reads CASSSSTKGLYGYTF. CDR3 nucleotides: TGTGCCAGCAGCTCCTCGACGAAGGGGCTGTATGGCTACACCTTC. The chain links TRBV7-9 to TRBJ1-2; TRBD1 is a possible D gene (5 bases). Trimming pared 4 bases from V and 5 bases from J, leaving 17 bases between. The CDR3 loop spans 15 amino acids. CDR1 SEHNR and CDR2 FQNEAQ come from the germline V gene (reference sequence).

This clone has a handful of counts. The chain recombines TRBV5-4 with TRBJ2-5; weak D call: TRBD2 (7 bases). Germline V gene lookup returns CDR1 SGHNT and CDR2 YYREEE (reference sequence). This CDR3 comprises 17 residues. The germline V and J ends were trimmed by 0 bases and 2 bases, with 17 bases remaining between them. The CDR3 DNA reads as TGTGCCAGCAGCTTGGCGGGGGGCGGAACAAGTCAAGAGACCCAGTACTTC. It encodes CASSLAGGGTSQETQYF.

On this clone itself: The junction departs from the called germline gene at one end, perhaps through a read error. In the same sample, other DNA sequences code for this CDR3. The chain combines TRBV6-5 with TRBJ1-5; 8 positions match TRBD1. The length of the CDR3 is 14 residues. Germline assignment: CDR1 MNHEY and CDR2 SVGAGI. CDR3 DNA sequence: TGCGCCAGCAAACCAGACAGGGGAGATCAGCCCCAGCATTTT. Translation gives CASKPDRGDQPQHF.